One and the same sample provided the 20 T cell receptor beta chains below, sequenced in a study of PD-1 blockade in classical Hodgkin lymphoma. Regarding time point: cycle 4 day 1 (C4D1), after less than seven weeks of nivolumab. All the patients suffered relapse after autologous stem cell transplantation, and brentuximab vedotin exposure differed. Measured with immunoSEQ multiplex PCR; TCRdb has only the in-frame clones, and not every one. The data show 110,000 or so clones, around 90% seen once. Sequences were derived from peripheral blood mononuclear cells (PBMCs), sampled before the fourth cycle of nivolumab. Receptors were obtained from a human donor with classical Hodgkin lymphoma.

This chain connects TRBV18 to TRBJ2-3, with D possibly matching TRBD1 (5 bases). Germline V gene sequence: CDR1 KGHSH, CDR2 LQKENI. Trimming took 3 bases from V and 8 from J, leaving 15 bases between them. The CDR3 has 14 amino acids. The CDR3 DNA reads as TGTGCCAGCTCACCCCCCGCAGGGTATGGTACGCAGTATTTT. It is translated as CASSPPAGYGTQYF.

J is TRBJ1-2 and V is TRBV30, with unresolved D. Germline V gives CDR1 GTSNPN, CDR2 SVGIG (reference sequence). V lost 8 bases and J 0 bases, leaving 13 bases between the germline ends. This CDR3 is 13 amino acids long. The DNA for the CDR3 is TGTGCCCCGTTGCAGTTGACTAACTATGGCTACACCTTC. It encodes CAPLQLTNYGYTF. The entire variable domain, with the rest obtained from reference TRBV30 and TRBJ1-2, is as follows: SQTIHQWPATLVQPVGSPLSLECTVEGTSNPNLYWYRQAAGRGLQLLFYSVGIGQISSEVPQNLSASRPQDRQFILSSKKLLLSDSGFYLCAPLQLTNYGYTFGSGTRLTVV.

The chain couples TRBV12-5 to TRBJ2-5; 8 positions match TRBD1. V was pared by 9 bases and J by 5 bases, with 5 bases of the junction left unmatched. Germline V lookup: CDR1 LGHNT, CDR2 FRNRAP. This CDR3 has 12 residues. CDR3 in amino acids: CARGQGWETQYF. CDR3 sequence (DNA): TGTGCTAGAGGACAGGGATGGGAGACCCAGTACTTC. Filled out from reference TRBV12-5 and TRBJ2-5, the complete variable domain reads DARVTQTPRHKVTEMGQEVTMRCQPILGHNTVFWYRQTMMQGLELLAYFRNRAPLDDSGMPKDRFSAEMPDATLATLKIQPSEPRDSAVYFCARGQGWETQYFGPGTRLLVL.

The chain uses TRBV27 and TRBJ1-2; 8 bases align to TRBD1. The V and J ends lost 4 bases and 10 bases, in that order; junction bases with no gene match: 11. Germline CDR1 reads MNHEY; CDR2 reads SMNVEV (reference sequence). The CDR3 extends over 14 amino acids. In nucleotides, the CDR3 is TGTGCCAGCAGTTCTCAGGGGGCTATAGTAGACTACACCTTC. Its translation is CASSSQGAIVDYTF.

The chain has TRBV5-1 and TRBJ1-2, with no clear D. Trimming cost V 0 bases and J 5 bases, with 14 bases left between them. Germline CDR1 SGHRS, CDR2 YFSETQ. The CDR3 contains 15 residues. CDR3 sequence reads: CASSLGSSGRYGYTF. The CDR3 nucleotides read TGCGCCAGCAGCTTGGGCTCCTCTGGGCGATATGGCTACACCTTC.

This rearrangement joins TRBV11-2 to TRBJ2-2; no clear D gene. The CDR3 has 13 amino acids. The V end was cut by 1 base, the J end by 7 bases, with 7 bases between. The germline CDR1 and CDR2 sequences are SGHAT and FQNNGV. CDR3 bases: TGTGCCAGCAGCTTAGGAGACCACGGGGAGCTGTTTTTT. As protein: CASSLGDHGELFF.

This clone appeared once. The chain couples TRBV30 to TRBJ1-5, with unresolved D. CDR1 and CDR2 from the germline V gene are GTSNPN and SVGIG (reference sequence). The CDR3 extends over 13 amino acids. The V end lost 2 bases, the J end lost 7 bases, and 12 bases lay between the germline ends. CDR3 amino acids: CAWSPMGGQPQHF. In DNA, the CDR3 is TGTGCCTGGAGTCCAATGGGTGGACAGCCCCAGCATTTT.

The genes are TRBV4-1 and TRBJ2-5; weak D call: TRBD1 (6 bases). The CDR3 sequence is 15 residues long. The germline V and J ends were trimmed by 1 base and 2 bases, with 11 bases remaining between them. Germline V lookup: CDR1 MGHRA, CDR2 YSYEKL. CDR3 nucleotide sequence: TGCGCCAGCAGCCAAGTACTCCAGGGGCAAGAGACCCAGTACTTC. Encoded protein: CASSQVLQGQETQYF.

The chain is built from TRBV4-1 and TRBJ2-7; 10 nucleotides match TRBD2. Germline V CDR1 and CDR2: MGHRA, YSYEKL. With V trimmed by 3 bases and J by 4 bases, 6 bases remained unmatched. The CDR3 sequence is 15 residues long. The CDR3: CASSQLAGVEYEQYF. Here the CDR3 DNA reads TGCGCCAGCAGCCAGCTAGCGGGAGTAGAGTACGAGCAGTACTTC.

The chain carries TRBV20-1 and TRBJ1-2, with 11 bases identical to TRBD1. V lost 7 bases, J lost 7 bases, and 2 bases stayed unmatched. The germline V gene encodes CDR1 DFQATT and CDR2 SNEGSKA (reference sequence). CDR3 length: 11 residues. The CDR3: CSVGTGGGYTF. Written as DNA, the CDR3 is TGCAGTGTAGGGACAGGGGGTGGCTACACCTTC.

The chain employs TRBV11-2 and TRBJ2-6; D perhaps matches TRBD1 (5 bases). This CDR3 has 14 residues. Germline V CDR1 and CDR2: SGHAT, FQNNGV. The V end lost 5 bases, the J end lost 9 bases, and 14 bases lay between the germline ends. The CDR3 region has the DNA TGTGCCAGCAGCCTTCTGAAAGGACACAACGTCCTGACTTTC. It codes for CASSLLKGHNVLTF.

The sample holds one count of this clone. The CDR3 DNA sequence: TGTGCCAGCAGTCCTCAACGCACAGATACGCAGTATTTT. Translation gives CASSPQRTDTQYF. The genes are TRBV6-6 and TRBJ2-3; D uncertain. Trimming left V 5 bases short and J 1 base short, with 7 bases between. The CDR3 has 13 residues. Germline values: CDR1 MNHNY, CDR2 SVGAGI (reference sequence).

This clone was counted only a few times. The V call is TRBV28, the J call TRBJ1-1, with no clear D. V shed 2 bases and J shed 12 bases, with 10 bases lying between them. Per the germline V gene, CDR1 is MDHEN and CDR2 is SYDVKM. The CDR3 spans 11 residues. Here the CDR3 DNA reads TGTGCCAGCAGTTTAATGAGGGTTACTTTCTTT. Translation: CASSLMRVTFF. Based on the CDR3 plus reference TRBV28 and TRBJ1-1, the full variable domain is DVKVTQSSRYLVKRTGEKVFLECVQDMDHENMFWYRQDPGLGLRLIYFSYDVKMKEKGDIPEGYSVSREKKERFSLILESASTNQTSMYLCASSLMRVTFFGQGTRLTVV.

The chain combines TRBV19 with TRBJ2-4; D remains ambiguous. This CDR3 has 15 residues. The germline V gene encodes CDR1 LNHDA and CDR2 SQIVND (reference sequence). Trimming left V 0 bases short and J 1 base short, with 7 bases between. The CDR3 sequence is CASSIDPHAKNIQYF. CDR3 coding DNA: TGTGCCAGTAGTATAGACCCCCATGCCAAAAACATTCAGTACTTC.

CDR3 bases: TGTGCCAGCAGCTTCGACGGAGCTACCTACGAGCAGTACTTC. The encoded protein is CASSFDGATYEQYF. The chain has TRBV11-3 and TRBJ2-7, with unresolved D. V was clipped by 3 bases and J by 2 bases, with 11 bases between them. There are 14 residues in the CDR3. In germline, CDR1 is SGHNT, CDR2 YENEEA.

There are a few counts of this clone. The chain links TRBV30 to TRBJ1-5, with D possibly matching TRBD1 (5 bases). The CDR3 sequence is 14 residues long. V was shortened by 5 bases and J by 8 bases, with 19 bases between the two germline ends. Looked up from germline, CDR1 is GTSNPN and CDR2 is SVGIG (reference sequence). The CDR3 reads CAWRDELRGEPQHF. The CDR3 DNA follows: TGTGCCTGGCGGGATGAGCTACGGGGGGAGCCCCAGCATTTT.

This clone was recorded once. The chain carries TRBV13 and TRBJ2-2; D might be TRBD1 (5 bases). Germline-derived CDR1 and CDR2 are PRHDT and FYEKMQ (reference sequence). The CDR3 extends over 15 amino acids. Deletions cut 1 base from V and 3 bases from J, with 9 bases between. CDR3 residues: CASSLVGRHTGELFF. As DNA, the CDR3 is TGTGCCAGCAGCTTAGTGGGGCGGCACACCGGGGAGCTGTTTTTT.

This chain uses TRBV11-1 with TRBJ2-5; 12 positions match TRBD2. V lost 3 bases to trimming and J lost 5 bases; unmatched junction nucleotides: 7. Germline values: CDR1 SGHAT, CDR2 FQDESV (reference sequence). This CDR3 has 16 amino acids. The CDR3 reads CASSFRTSGIGETQYF. CDR3 nucleotide sequence: TGTGCCAGCAGCTTCAGGACTAGCGGGATTGGGGAGACCCAGTACTTC. Complete variable domain (other parts from reference TRBV11-1 and TRBJ2-5): EAEVAQSPRYKITEKSQAVAFWCDPISGHATLYWYRQILGQGPELLVQFQDESVVDDSQLPKDRFSAERLKGVDSTLKIQPAELGDSAMYLCASSFRTSGIGETQYFGPGTRLLVL.

This chain joins TRBV7-9 and TRBJ2-2; D unclear. The CDR3 runs 11 residues. Per germline, CDR1 SEHNR and CDR2 FQNEAQ (reference sequence). V lost 0 bases to trimming and J lost 7 bases, with 0 bases between them. DNA of the CDR3: TGTGCCAGCAGCTTAGCCGGGGAGCTGTTTTTT. Translating it yields CASSLAGELFF. Full variable domain (missing parts from reference TRBV7-9 and TRBJ2-2): DTGVSQNPRHKITKRGQNVTFRCDPISEHNRLYWYRQTLGQGPEFLTYFQNEAQLEKSRLLSDRFSAERPKGSFSTLEIQRTEQGDSAMYLCASSLAGELFFGEGSRLTVL.

This clone was found once. This chain links TRBV7-2 with TRBJ1-2, with 7 nucleotides matching TRBD1. J was trimmed by 4 bases and V by 5 bases; bases with no gene match: 10. Germline CDR1 and CDR2: SGHTA and FQGNSA. The CDR3 runs 15 residues. CDR3 loop: CASSPQGTASYGYTF. In DNA form, the CDR3 reads TGTGCCAGCAGCCCACAAGGGACAGCTTCCTATGGCTACACCTTC.